The 2 T cell receptor beta chains below were found in one sample sequenced in a study of T cell responses to AZD1222 COVID-19 vaccine listed by TCRdb under 2021. The time point label here, explained by the study, means: about 28 days (+/-7) after the second vaccine dose. Library preparation employed the immunoSEQ multiplex PCR assay. Here the immuneACCESS table is served through TCRdb, limited to in-frame sequences with V and J called. Missing clones are a known gap in these copies; in checked studies unresolved V genes cover under half, and the rest lacks a known reason. The sample records more than 110,000 clones, about 92% of which are singletons. The ten largest clones represent 3.6% of the sample. The sample here was peripheral blood, taken 28 days after the second AZD1222 dose. These TCRs come from an adult who received the AZD1222 COVID-19 vaccine.

The chain is built from TRBV7-9 and TRBJ2-1; TRBD2 agrees at 10 bases. The CDR3 extends over 16 amino acids. Trimming took 5 bases from V and 9 from J; bases not matched to a gene: 13. The germline V gene has CDR1 SEHNR and CDR2 FQNEAQ (reference sequence). CDR3 residues: CASSPGFSGRRVEQFF. CDR3 bases: TGTGCCAGCAGCCCCGGATTTAGCGGGAGGAGAGTTGAGCAGTTCTTC.

The chain uses TRBV11-1 and TRBJ2-7, with 9 bases fitting TRBD1. Germline V gene data show CDR1 as SGHAT and CDR2 as FQDESV (reference sequence). V lost 4 bases, J lost 3 bases, and 7 bases stayed unmatched. This CDR3 is 15 amino acids long. The CDR3 region has the DNA TGTGCCAGCAGCTCGGGACAGGGAATTGACTACGAGCAGTACTTC. Its translation is CASSSGQGIDYEQYF.